This T cell receptor (beta chain) emerged from a study of blood T cell repertoires in COVID-19. Trimming removed 0 bases from V and 0 bases from J, with 13 bases in between. The CDR3 is made up of 18 amino acids. The germline V gene has CDR1 SGDLS and CDR2 YYNGEE. This table comes from immunoSEQ multiplex PCR, and its TCRdb copy is limited to in-frame clones, with some not included. The data show more than 65,000 clones, 82% seen once. The sequenced sample consisted of peripheral blood. The chain uses TRBV9 and TRBJ2-6, with D perhaps matching TRBD1 (5 bases). The TCR was taken from a human donor in a cohort sampled during active COVID-19. CDR3: CASSVDVGRPSGANVLTF. CDR3 nucleotide sequence: TGTGCCAGCAGCGTAGATGTGGGGCGCCCCTCTGGGGCCAACGTCCTGACTTTC.